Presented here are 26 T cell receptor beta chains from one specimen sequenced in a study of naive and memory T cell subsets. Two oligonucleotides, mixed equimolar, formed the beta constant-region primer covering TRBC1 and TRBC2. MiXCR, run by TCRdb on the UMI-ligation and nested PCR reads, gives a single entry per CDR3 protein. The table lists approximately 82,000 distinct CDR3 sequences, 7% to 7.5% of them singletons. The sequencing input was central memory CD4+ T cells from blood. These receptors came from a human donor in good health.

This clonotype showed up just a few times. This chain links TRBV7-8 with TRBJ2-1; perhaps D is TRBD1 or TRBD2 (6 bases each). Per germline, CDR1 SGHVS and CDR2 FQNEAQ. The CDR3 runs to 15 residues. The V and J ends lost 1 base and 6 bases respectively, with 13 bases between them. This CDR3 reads CASSLGGAAPNEQFF. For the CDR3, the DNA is TGTGCCAGCAGCTTAGGGGGGGCGGCCCCCAATGAGCAGTTCTTC. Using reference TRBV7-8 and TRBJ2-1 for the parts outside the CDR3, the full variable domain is GAGVSQSPRYKVAKRGQDVALRCDPISGHVSLFWYQQALGQGPEFLTYFQNEAQLDKSGLPSDRFFAERPEGSVSTLKIQRTQQEDSAVYLCASSLGGAAPNEQFFGPGTRLTVL.

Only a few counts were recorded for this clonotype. The CDR3 sequence: CASSIGVSRETQYF. The CDR3 nucleotides are TGTGCCAGTAGTATTGGAGTCTCGCGGGAGACCCAGTACTTC. V gene TRBV19 combines with J gene TRBJ2-5; no reliable D call. CDR3 length: 14 residues. Germline-derived CDR1 and CDR2 are LNHDA and SQIVND (reference sequence). The germline V and J ends were trimmed by 3 bases and 5 bases, with 13 bases remaining between them.

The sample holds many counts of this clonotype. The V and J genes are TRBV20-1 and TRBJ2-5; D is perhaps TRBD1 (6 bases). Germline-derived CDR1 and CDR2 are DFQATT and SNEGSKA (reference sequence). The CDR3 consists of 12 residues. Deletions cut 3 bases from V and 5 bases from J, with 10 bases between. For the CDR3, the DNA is TGCAGTGCTAGTGGGGGCCGGGAGACCCAGTACTTC. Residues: CSASGGRETQYF.

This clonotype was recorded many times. CDR3 bases: TGTGCCAGCAGCGTAGTTGTAACCTCCCCCACCTACGAGCAGTACTTC. Its translation: CASSVVVTSPTYEQYF. The chain is built from TRBV9 and TRBJ2-7, with D hard to call. This CDR3 is 16 amino acids long. Trimming pared 0 bases from V and 2 bases from J, leaving 15 bases between. Germline-derived CDR1 and CDR2 are SGDLS and YYNGEE.

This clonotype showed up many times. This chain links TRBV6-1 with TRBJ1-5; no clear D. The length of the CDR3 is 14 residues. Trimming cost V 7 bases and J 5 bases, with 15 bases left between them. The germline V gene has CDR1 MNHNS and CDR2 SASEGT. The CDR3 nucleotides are TGTGCCAGCAATAAGTGGGCTTCTGATCAGCCCCAGCATTTT. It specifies CASNKWASDQPQHF.

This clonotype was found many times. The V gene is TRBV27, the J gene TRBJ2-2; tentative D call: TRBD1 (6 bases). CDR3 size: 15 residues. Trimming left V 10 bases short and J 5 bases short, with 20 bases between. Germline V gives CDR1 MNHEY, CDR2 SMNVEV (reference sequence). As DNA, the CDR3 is TGTGCCACTAATTCGAGGACAGTGCCGACCGGGGAGCTGTTTTTT. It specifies CATNSRTVPTGELFF.

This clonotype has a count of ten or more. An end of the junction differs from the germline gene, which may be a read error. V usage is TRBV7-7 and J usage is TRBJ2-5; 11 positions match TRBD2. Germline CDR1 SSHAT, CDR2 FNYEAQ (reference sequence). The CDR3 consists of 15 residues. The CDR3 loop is CASSRGLAAQETQYF. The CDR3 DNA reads TGTGCTAGCAGCCGGGGACTAGCGGCCCAAGAGACCCAGTACTTC.

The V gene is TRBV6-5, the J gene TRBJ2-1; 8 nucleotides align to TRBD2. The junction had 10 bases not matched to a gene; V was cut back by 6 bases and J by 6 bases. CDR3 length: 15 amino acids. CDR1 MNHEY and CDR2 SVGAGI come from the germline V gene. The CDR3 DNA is TGTGCCAGCAGCCCCAGCGGGGGAAAGCTCAATGAGCAGTTCTTC. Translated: CASSPSGGKLNEQFF.

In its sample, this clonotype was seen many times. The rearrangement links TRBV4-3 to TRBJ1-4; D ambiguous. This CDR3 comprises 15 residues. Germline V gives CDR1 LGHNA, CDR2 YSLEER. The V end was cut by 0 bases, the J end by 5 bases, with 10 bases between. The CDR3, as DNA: TGCGCCAGCAGCCAAGATTGGGGTCGGAATGAAAAACTGTTTTTT. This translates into CASSQDWGRNEKLFF.

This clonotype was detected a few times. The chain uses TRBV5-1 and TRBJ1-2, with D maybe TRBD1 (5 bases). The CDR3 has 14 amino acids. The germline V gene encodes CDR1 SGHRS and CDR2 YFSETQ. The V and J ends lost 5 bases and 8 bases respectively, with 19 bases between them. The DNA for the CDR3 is TGCGCCAGCAGTTCACTGGTCGGGGGTATAGGCTACACCTTC. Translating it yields CASSSLVGGIGYTF.

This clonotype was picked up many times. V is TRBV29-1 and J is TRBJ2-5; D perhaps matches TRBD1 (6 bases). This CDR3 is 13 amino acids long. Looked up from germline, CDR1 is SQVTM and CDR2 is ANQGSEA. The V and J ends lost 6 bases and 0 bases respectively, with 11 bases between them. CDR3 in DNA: TGCAGCGTCCAGGGGATCAACCAAGAGACCCAGTACTTC. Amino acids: CSVQGINQETQYF.

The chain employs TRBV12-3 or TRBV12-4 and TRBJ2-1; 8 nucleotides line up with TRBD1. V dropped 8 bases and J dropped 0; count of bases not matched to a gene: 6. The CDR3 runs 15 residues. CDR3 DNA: TGTGCCAGCGCTCGGACAGGGACCTCCTACAATGAGCAGTTCTTC. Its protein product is CASARTGTSYNEQFF.

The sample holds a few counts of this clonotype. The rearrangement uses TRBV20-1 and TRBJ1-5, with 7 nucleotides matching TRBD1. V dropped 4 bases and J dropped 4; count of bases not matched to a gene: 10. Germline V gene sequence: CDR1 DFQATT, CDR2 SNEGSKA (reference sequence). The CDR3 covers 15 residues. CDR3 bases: TGCAGTGCTACAAACCCCGGGACAGTTAATCAGCCCCAGCATTTT. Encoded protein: CSATNPGTVNQPQHF.

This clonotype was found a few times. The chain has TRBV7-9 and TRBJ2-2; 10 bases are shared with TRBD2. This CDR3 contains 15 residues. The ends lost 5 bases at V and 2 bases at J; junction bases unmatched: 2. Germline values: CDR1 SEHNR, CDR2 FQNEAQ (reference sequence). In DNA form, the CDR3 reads TGTGCCAGCAGCACTAGCGGGAAAAACACCGGGGAGCTGTTTTTT. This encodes CASSTSGKNTGELFF.

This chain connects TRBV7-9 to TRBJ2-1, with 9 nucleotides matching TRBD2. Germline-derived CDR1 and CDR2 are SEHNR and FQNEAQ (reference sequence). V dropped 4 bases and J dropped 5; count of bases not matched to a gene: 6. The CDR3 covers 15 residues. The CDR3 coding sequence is TGTGCCAGCAGCTATCCCGGGACTAGCAACAATGAGCAGTTCTTC. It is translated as CASSYPGTSNNEQFF. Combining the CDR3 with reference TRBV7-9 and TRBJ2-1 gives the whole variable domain DTGVSQNPRHKITKRGQNVTFRCDPISEHNRLYWYRQTLGQGPEFLTYFQNEAQLEKSRLLSDRFSAERPKGSFSTLEIQRTEQGDSAMYLCASSYPGTSNNEQFFGPGTRLTVL.

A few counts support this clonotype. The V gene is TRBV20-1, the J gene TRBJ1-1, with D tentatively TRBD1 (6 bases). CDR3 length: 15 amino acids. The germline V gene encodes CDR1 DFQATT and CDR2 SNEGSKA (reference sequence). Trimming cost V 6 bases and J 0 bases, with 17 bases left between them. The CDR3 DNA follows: TGCAGTGCAAGCGGGGGGCGCGGATTGAACACTGAAGCTTTCTTT. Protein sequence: CSASGGRGLNTEAFF.

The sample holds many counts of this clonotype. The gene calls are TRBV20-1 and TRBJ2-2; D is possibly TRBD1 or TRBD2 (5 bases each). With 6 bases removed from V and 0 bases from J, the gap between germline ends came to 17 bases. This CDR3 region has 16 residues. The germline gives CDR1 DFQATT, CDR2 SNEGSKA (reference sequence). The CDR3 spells CSAPGPLPSNTGELFF. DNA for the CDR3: TGCAGTGCCCCGGGACCGCTCCCATCGAACACCGGGGAGCTGTTTTTT.

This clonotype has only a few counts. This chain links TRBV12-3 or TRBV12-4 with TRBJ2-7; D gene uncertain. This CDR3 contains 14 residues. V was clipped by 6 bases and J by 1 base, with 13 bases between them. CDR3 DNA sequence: TGTGCCAGCAGGCCTCCGGGTCGGTCCTACGAGCAGTACTTC. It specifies CASRPPGRSYEQYF.

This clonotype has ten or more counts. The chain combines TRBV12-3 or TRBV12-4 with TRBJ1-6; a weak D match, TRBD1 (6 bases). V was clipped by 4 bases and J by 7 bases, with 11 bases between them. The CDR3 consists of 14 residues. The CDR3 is CASSSLQGNSPLHF. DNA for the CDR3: TGTGCCAGCAGTTCACTCCAGGGGAATTCACCCCTCCACTTT.

CDR3 nucleotides: TGCGCCAGCAGCCAAGATAGGTGGGAGACCCAGTACTTC. Its protein is CASSQDRWETQYF. The chain has TRBV4-3 and TRBJ2-5, with D hard to call. The germline CDR1 and CDR2 sequences are LGHNA and YSLEER. This CDR3 comprises 13 residues. Trimming shortened V by 0 bases and J by 5 bases, and 7 bases separated the two germline ends.

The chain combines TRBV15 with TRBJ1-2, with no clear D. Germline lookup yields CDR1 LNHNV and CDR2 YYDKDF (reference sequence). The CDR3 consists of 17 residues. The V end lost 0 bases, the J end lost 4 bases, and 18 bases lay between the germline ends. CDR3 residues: CATSRDSRARSLYGYTF. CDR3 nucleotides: TGTGCCACCAGCAGAGATAGTAGAGCCCGAAGTCTCTATGGCTACACCTTC.

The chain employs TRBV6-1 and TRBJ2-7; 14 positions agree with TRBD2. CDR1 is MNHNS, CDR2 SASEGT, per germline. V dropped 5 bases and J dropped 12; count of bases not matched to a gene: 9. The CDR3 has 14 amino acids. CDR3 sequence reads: CASSKETSGGAPYF. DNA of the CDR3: TGTGCCAGCAGTAAGGAGACTAGCGGGGGGGCTCCGTACTTC.

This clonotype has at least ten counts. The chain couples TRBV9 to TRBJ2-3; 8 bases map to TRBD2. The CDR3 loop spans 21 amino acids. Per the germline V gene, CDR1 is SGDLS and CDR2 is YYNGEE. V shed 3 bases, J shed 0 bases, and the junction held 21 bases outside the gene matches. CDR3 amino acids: CASSGPNKSGSSPLSTDTQYF. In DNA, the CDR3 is TGTGCCAGCAGCGGCCCAAACAAAAGCGGGAGTTCTCCACTAAGCACAGATACGCAGTATTTT.

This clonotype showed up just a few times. The DNA of the CDR3 is TGTGCCGCTCATGGGGGGGCCGCCTACGAGCAGTACTTC. It yields the protein CAAHGGAAYEQYF. V usage is TRBV10-3 and J usage is TRBJ2-7; a weak D match, TRBD2 (7 bases). Germline V gene lookup returns CDR1 ENHRY and CDR2 SYGVKD. This CDR3 comprises 13 residues. Trimming took off 11 bases at V and 2 bases at J, with 16 bases between the two ends.

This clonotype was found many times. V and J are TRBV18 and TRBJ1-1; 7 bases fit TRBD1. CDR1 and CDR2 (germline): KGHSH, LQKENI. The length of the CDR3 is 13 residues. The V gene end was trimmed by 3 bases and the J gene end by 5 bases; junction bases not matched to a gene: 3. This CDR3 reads CASSPGRGTEAFF. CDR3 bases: TGTGCCAGCTCACCGGGCAGGGGGACTGAAGCTTTCTTT.

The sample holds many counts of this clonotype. The CDR3 sequence is CASSQDSMAGAAFF. The CDR3 region has the DNA TGTGCCAGCAGCCAAGATTCGATGGCCGGTGCAGCTTTCTTT. The chain links TRBV14 to TRBJ1-1; no reliable D call. CDR1 and CDR2 from the germline V gene are SGHDN and FVKESK. The CDR3 contains 14 residues. Trimming cost V 0 bases and J 10 bases, with 15 bases left between them.